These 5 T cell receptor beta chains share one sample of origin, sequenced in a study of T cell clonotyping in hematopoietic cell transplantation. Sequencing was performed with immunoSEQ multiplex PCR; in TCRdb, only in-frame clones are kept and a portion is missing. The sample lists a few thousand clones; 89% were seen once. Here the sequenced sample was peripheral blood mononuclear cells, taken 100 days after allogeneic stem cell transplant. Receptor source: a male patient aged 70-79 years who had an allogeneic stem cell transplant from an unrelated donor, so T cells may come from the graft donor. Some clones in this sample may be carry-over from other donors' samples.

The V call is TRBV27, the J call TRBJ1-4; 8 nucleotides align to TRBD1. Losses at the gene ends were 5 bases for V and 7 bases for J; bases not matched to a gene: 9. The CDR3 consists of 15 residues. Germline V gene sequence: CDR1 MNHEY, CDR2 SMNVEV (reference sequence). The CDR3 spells CASSPTTGAREKLFF. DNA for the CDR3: TGTGCCAGCAGTCCCACGACAGGGGCTCGTGAAAAACTGTTTTTT.

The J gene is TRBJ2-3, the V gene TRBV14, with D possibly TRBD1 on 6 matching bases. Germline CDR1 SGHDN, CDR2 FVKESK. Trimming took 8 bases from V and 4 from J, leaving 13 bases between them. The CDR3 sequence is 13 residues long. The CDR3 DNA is TGTGCCAGCTCAATAGCAGGGGCAGATACGCAGTATTTT. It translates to CASSIAGADTQYF. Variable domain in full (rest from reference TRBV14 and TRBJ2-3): EAGVTQFPSHSVIEKGQTVTLRCDPISGHDNLYWYRRVMGKEIKFLLHFVKESKQDESGMPNNRFLAERTGGTYSTLKVQPAELEDSGVYFCASSIAGADTQYFGPGTRLTVL.

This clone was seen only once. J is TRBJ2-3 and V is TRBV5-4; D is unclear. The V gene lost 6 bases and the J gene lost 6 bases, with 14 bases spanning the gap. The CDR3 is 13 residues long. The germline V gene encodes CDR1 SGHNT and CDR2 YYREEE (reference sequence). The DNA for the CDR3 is TGTGCCAGCACCTACGTCGATCTGGATACGCAGTATTTT. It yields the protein CASTYVDLDTQYF. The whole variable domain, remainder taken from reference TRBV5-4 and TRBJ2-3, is ETGVTQSPTHLIKTRGQQVTLRCSSQSGHNTVSWYQQALGQGPQFIFQYYREEENGRGNFPPRFSGLQFPNYSSELNVNALELDDSALYLCASTYVDLDTQYFGPGTRLTVL.

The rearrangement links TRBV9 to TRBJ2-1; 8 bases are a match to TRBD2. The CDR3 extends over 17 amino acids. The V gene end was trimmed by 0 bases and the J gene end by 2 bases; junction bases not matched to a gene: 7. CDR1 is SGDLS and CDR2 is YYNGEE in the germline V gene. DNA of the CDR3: TGTGCCAGCAGCGTAGGGTCCGGCGGGAGGCCCTACAATGAGCAGTTCTTC. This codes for CASSVGSGGRPYNEQFF.

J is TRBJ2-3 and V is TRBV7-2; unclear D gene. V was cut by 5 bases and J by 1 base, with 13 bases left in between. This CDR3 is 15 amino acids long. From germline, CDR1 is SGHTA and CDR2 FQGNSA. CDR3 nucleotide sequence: TGTGCCAGCAGCGACATCGGAGTCGGCACAGATACGCAGTATTTT. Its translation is CASSDIGVGTDTQYF.